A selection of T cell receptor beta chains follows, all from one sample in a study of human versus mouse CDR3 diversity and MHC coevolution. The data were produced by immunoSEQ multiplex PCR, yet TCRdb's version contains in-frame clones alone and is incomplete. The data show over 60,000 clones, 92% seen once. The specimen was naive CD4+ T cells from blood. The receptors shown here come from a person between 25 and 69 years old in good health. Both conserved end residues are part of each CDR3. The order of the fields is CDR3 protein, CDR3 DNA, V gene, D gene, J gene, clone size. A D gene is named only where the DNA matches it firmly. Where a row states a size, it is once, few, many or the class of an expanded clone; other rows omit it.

CDR3aa: CSAPSDFGYTF; CDR3nt: TGCAGTGCTCCAAGCGATTTCGGCTACACCTTC; v_gene: TRBV20-1; d_gene: .; j_gene: TRBJ1-2; abundance: .
CDR3aa: CASKTSGLAGQTGELFF; CDR3nt: TGTGCCAGTAAAACCTCGGGACTAGCGGGGCAAACCGGGGAGCTGTTTTTT; v_gene: TRBV19; d_gene: TRBD2; j_gene: TRBJ2-2; abundance: .
CDR3aa: CAWTPGQGLVQPQHF; CDR3nt: TGTGCCTGGACCCCGGGACAGGGCTTGGTTCAGCCCCAGCATTTT; v_gene: TRBV30; d_gene: TRBD1; j_gene: TRBJ1-5; abundance: .
CDR3aa: CASSGRGGDSTDTQYF; CDR3nt: TGTGCCAGCAGCGGACGCGGGGGGGATTCCACAGATACGCAGTATTTT; v_gene: TRBV9; d_gene: TRBD2; j_gene: TRBJ2-3; abundance: .
CDR3aa: CASSRWDSLNVLTF; CDR3nt: TGCGCCAGCAGCCGATGGGACAGTCTAAACGTCCTGACTTTC; v_gene: TRBV5-1; d_gene: TRBD1; j_gene: TRBJ2-6; abundance: .
CDR3aa: CASSQGLWRSSSYEQYF; CDR3nt: TGCGCCAGCAGCCAAGGTCTCTGGCGGTCCAGCTCCTACGAGCAGTACTTC; v_gene: TRBV4-1; d_gene: .; j_gene: TRBJ2-7; abundance: .
CDR3aa: CASSPTDTSSYEQYF; CDR3nt: TGCGCCAGCAGCCCAACGGACACGAGCTCCTACGAGCAGTACTTC; v_gene: TRBV5-1; d_gene: .; j_gene: TRBJ2-7; abundance: .
CDR3aa: CASSPPTGILGGYTF; CDR3nt: TGTGCCAGCTCACCACCGACAGGGATTTTGGGTGGCTACACCTTC; v_gene: TRBV18; d_gene: TRBD1; j_gene: TRBJ1-2; abundance: once
CDR3aa: CASSPGTGNSPLHF; CDR3nt: TGCGCCAGCAGCCCTGGGACAGGTAATTCACCCCTCCACTTT; v_gene: TRBV5-1; d_gene: TRBD1; j_gene: TRBJ1-6; abundance: .
CDR3aa: CAWSRGRETQYF; CDR3nt: TGTGCCTGGAGCCGGGGAAGGGAGACCCAGTACTTC; v_gene: TRBV30; d_gene: .; j_gene: TRBJ2-5; abundance: .
CDR3aa: CASTPDSNTDTQYF; CDR3nt: TGTGCCAGCACCCCGGACAGCAACACAGATACGCAGTATTTT; v_gene: TRBV28; d_gene: .; j_gene: TRBJ2-3; abundance: .
CDR3aa: CASSHGTGINGYTF; CDR3nt: TGTGCCAGCAGTCACGGGACAGGGATAAACGGCTACACCTTC; v_gene: TRBV6-6; d_gene: TRBD1; j_gene: TRBJ1-2; abundance: .
CDR3aa: CASSFRLAGGAYEQYF; CDR3nt: TGTGCCAGCAGCTTTCGACTAGCGGGAGGGGCCTACGAGCAGTACTTC; v_gene: TRBV5-5; d_gene: TRBD2; j_gene: TRBJ2-7; abundance: .
CDR3aa: CASSLEGAQETQYF; CDR3nt: TGTGCCAGCAGCCTCGAGGGGGCCCAAGAGACCCAGTACTTC; v_gene: TRBV2; d_gene: TRBD1; j_gene: TRBJ2-5; abundance: .
CDR3aa: CASSYSTGYQPQHF; CDR3nt: TGTGCCAGCAGTTACTCGACGGGGTATCAGCCCCAGCATTTT; v_gene: TRBV6-5; d_gene: .; j_gene: TRBJ1-5; abundance: .
CDR3aa: CAWMASGHFPSTDTQYF; CDR3nt: TGTGCCTGGATGGCTAGCGGGCACTTCCCGAGCACAGATACGCAGTATTTT; v_gene: TRBV30; d_gene: TRBD2; j_gene: TRBJ2-3; abundance: once
CDR3aa: CASSVQGWLYNEQFF; CDR3nt: TGTGCCAGCAGCGTACAGGGATGGTTGTACAATGAGCAGTTCTTC; v_gene: TRBV7-9; d_gene: .; j_gene: TRBJ2-1; abundance: .
CDR3aa: CASSYSGTGGGYTF; CDR3nt: TGTGCCAGCAGTTACTCCGGGACAGGCGGTGGCTACACCTTC; v_gene: TRBV6-5; d_gene: TRBD1; j_gene: TRBJ1-2; abundance: .
CDR3aa: CAIQRGTNQPQHF; CDR3nt: TGTGCCATCCAGAGGGGGACCAATCAGCCCCAGCATTTT; v_gene: TRBV6-6; d_gene: .; j_gene: TRBJ1-5; abundance: .
CDR3aa: CASSQNAQGAYEQYF; CDR3nt: TGTGCCAGCAGCCAGAACGCGCAGGGGGCCTACGAGCAGTACTTC; v_gene: TRBV2; d_gene: TRBD1; j_gene: TRBJ2-7; abundance: .
CDR3aa: CASRAGQGRSYEQYF; CDR3nt: TGTGCCAGCAGGGCCGGACAGGGTCGCTCCTACGAGCAGTACTTC; v_gene: TRBV6-1; d_gene: TRBD1; j_gene: TRBJ2-7; abundance: once
CDR3aa: CASSLQFQGRTSGSSGELFF; CDR3nt: TGTGCCAGCAGCTTACAATTCCAGGGGAGGACTAGCGGGAGCTCCGGGGAGCTGTTTTTT; v_gene: TRBV7-6; d_gene: TRBD2; j_gene: TRBJ2-2; abundance: .
CDR3aa: CASSLRDLVFF; CDR3nt: TGTGCCAGCAGCCTCAGGGACTTGGTTTTCTTT; v_gene: TRBV2; d_gene: .; j_gene: TRBJ1-1; abundance: .
CDR3aa: CASSLLSSYNEQFF; CDR3nt: TGTGCCAGCAGCTTGCTCAGCTCCTACAATGAGCAGTTCTTC; v_gene: TRBV5-5; d_gene: .; j_gene: TRBJ2-1; abundance: .
CDR3aa: CASSYGRDYGYTF; CDR3nt: TGTGCCAGCAGTTACGGGCGGGACTATGGCTACACCTTC; v_gene: TRBV6-5; d_gene: .; j_gene: TRBJ1-2; abundance: .
CDR3aa: CASRDRANTGELFF; CDR3nt: TGTGCCAGCCGGGACAGGGCTAACACCGGGGAGCTGTTTTTT; v_gene: TRBV6-6; d_gene: TRBD1; j_gene: TRBJ2-2; abundance: .
CDR3aa: CSTRTSGPRDTQYF; CDR3nt: TGCAGCACCCGGACTAGCGGCCCTAGGGATACGCAGTATTTT; v_gene: TRBV29-1; d_gene: TRBD2; j_gene: TRBJ2-3; abundance: .
CDR3aa: CASSLVAGGSYEQYF; CDR3nt: TGTGCCAGCAGCTTGGTAGCGGGGGGGAGTTACGAGCAGTACTTC; v_gene: TRBV5-4; d_gene: TRBD2; j_gene: TRBJ2-7; abundance: once
CDR3aa: CASNPSTIRGTEAFF; CDR3nt: TGTGCCAGCAATCCTTCTACTATAAGGGGGACTGAAGCTTTCTTT; v_gene: TRBV6-1; d_gene: .; j_gene: TRBJ1-1; abundance: .
CDR3aa: CASSELDRAQPQHF; CDR3nt: TGTGCCAGCAGTGAATTGGACAGGGCTCAGCCCCAGCATTTT; v_gene: TRBV6-1; d_gene: TRBD1; j_gene: TRBJ1-5; abundance: .
CDR3aa: CAVRGLGANLNTEAFF; CDR3nt: TGTGCCGTCCGGGGATTGGGGGCGAACCTCAACACTGAAGCTTTCTTT; v_gene: TRBV19; d_gene: .; j_gene: TRBJ1-1; abundance: .
CDR3aa: CASSPSSGGLGEQFF; CDR3nt: TGTGCCAGCAGCCCGTCCAGCGGGGGGCTGGGGGAGCAGTTCTTC; v_gene: TRBV13; d_gene: TRBD2; j_gene: TRBJ2-1; abundance: .
CDR3aa: CASSRNTENQPQHF; CDR3nt: TGTGCCAGCAGCCGTAATACAGAGAATCAGCCCCAGCATTTT; v_gene: TRBV28; d_gene: .; j_gene: TRBJ1-5; abundance: few
CDR3aa: CASSVRNSGLAGGNSYEQYF; CDR3nt: TGTGCCAGCAGCGTCCGAAACTCGGGACTAGCGGGGGGTAACTCCTACGAGCAGTACTTC; v_gene: TRBV9; d_gene: TRBD2; j_gene: TRBJ2-7; abundance: .
CDR3aa: CASSLGQGNTGELFF; CDR3nt: TGTGCCAGCAGCTTGGGGCAGGGGAACACCGGGGAGCTGTTTTTT; v_gene: TRBV5-4; d_gene: .; j_gene: TRBJ2-2; abundance: few
CDR3aa: CASSPGDGGGNTEAFF; CDR3nt: TGCGCCAGCAGCCCAGGGGATGGAGGGGGCAACACTGAAGCTTTCTTT; v_gene: TRBV5-1; d_gene: TRBD1; j_gene: TRBJ1-1; abundance: once
CDR3aa: CSAPRGYGYTF; CDR3nt: TGCAGTGCCCCACGGGGCTATGGCTACACCTTC; v_gene: TRBV20-1; d_gene: .; j_gene: TRBJ1-2; abundance: .
CDR3aa: CAWSGGSMNTGELFF; CDR3nt: TGTGCCTGGAGTGGGGGCAGCATGAACACCGGGGAGCTGTTTTTT; v_gene: TRBV30; d_gene: .; j_gene: TRBJ2-2; abundance: .
CDR3aa: CASSLGQGPYEQYF; CDR3nt: TGTGCCAGCAGTTTGGGACAGGGGCCCTACGAGCAGTACTTC; v_gene: TRBV27; d_gene: TRBD1; j_gene: TRBJ2-7; abundance: .
CDR3aa: CASGQLQPQNIQYF; CDR3nt: TGTGCCAGCGGACAGTTACAGCCCCAAAACATTCAGTACTTC; v_gene: TRBV7-9; d_gene: .; j_gene: TRBJ2-4; abundance: .
CDR3aa: CASSPPTGGTEAFF; CDR3nt: TGCGCCAGCAGCCCACCCACAGGGGGGACTGAAGCTTTCTTT; v_gene: TRBV5-1; d_gene: TRBD1; j_gene: TRBJ1-1; abundance: .
CDR3aa: CASSVEGTASSGNTIYF; CDR3nt: TGTGCCAGCAGCGTAGAAGGGACAGCGAGCTCTGGAAACACCATATATTTT; v_gene: TRBV9; d_gene: TRBD1; j_gene: TRBJ1-3; abundance: .
CDR3aa: CATWGGESGANVLTF; CDR3nt: TGTGCAACGTGGGGGGGGGAGTCTGGGGCCAACGTCCTGACTTTC; v_gene: TRBV6-1; d_gene: TRBD2; j_gene: TRBJ2-6; abundance: .
CDR3aa: CASSLVSSGRASADTQYF; CDR3nt: TGCGCCAGCAGCTTGGTCTCTAGCGGGAGGGCCTCGGCAGATACGCAGTATTTT; v_gene: TRBV5-1; d_gene: TRBD2; j_gene: TRBJ2-3; abundance: once
CDR3aa: CAWSEDWGDINPSYNEQFF; CDR3nt: TGTGCCTGGAGTGAGGATTGGGGCGATATCAACCCTTCCTACAATGAGCAGTTCTTC; v_gene: TRBV30; d_gene: .; j_gene: TRBJ2-1; abundance: .